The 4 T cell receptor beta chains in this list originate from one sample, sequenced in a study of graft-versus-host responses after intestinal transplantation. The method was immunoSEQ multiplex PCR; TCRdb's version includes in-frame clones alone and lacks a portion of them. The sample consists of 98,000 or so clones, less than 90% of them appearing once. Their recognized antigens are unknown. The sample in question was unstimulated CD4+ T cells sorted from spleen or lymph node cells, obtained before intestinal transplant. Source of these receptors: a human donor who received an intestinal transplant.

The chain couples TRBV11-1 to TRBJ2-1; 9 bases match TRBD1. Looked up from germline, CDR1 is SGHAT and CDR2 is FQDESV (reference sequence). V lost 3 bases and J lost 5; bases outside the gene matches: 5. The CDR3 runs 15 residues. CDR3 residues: CASSFRTGDHNEQFF. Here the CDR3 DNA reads TGTGCCAGCAGCTTCAGGACAGGGGACCACAATGAGCAGTTCTTC. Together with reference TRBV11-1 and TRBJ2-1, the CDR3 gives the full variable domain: EAEVAQSPRYKITEKSQAVAFWCDPISGHATLYWYRQILGQGPELLVQFQDESVVDDSQLPKDRFSAERLKGVDSTLKIQPAELGDSAMYLCASSFRTGDHNEQFFGPGTRLTVL.

The CDR3 DNA follows: TGTGCCAGCACAAGCCAGACAGGGGGCGAGCAGTACTTC. This translates into CASTSQTGGEQYF. The chain carries TRBV6-5 and TRBJ2-7; 9 nucleotides align to TRBD1. CDR1 is MNHEY and CDR2 is SVGAGI in the germline V gene. Trimming removed 7 bases from V and 6 bases from J; junction bases left unmatched: 7. The CDR3 loop spans 13 amino acids.

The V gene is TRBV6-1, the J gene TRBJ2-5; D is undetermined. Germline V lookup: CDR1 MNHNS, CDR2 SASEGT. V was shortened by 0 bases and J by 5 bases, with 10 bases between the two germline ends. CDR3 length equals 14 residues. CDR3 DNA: TGTGCCAGCAGTGAAGCGGCCCTTAGGGAGACCCAGTACTTC. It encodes CASSEAALRETQYF.

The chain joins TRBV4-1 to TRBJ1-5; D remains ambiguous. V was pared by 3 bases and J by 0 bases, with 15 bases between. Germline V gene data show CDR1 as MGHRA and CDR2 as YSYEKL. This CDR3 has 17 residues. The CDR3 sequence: CASSHQLDRDSNQPQHF. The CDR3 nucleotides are TGCGCCAGCAGCCACCAGCTCGATAGGGATAGCAATCAGCCCCAGCATTTT.